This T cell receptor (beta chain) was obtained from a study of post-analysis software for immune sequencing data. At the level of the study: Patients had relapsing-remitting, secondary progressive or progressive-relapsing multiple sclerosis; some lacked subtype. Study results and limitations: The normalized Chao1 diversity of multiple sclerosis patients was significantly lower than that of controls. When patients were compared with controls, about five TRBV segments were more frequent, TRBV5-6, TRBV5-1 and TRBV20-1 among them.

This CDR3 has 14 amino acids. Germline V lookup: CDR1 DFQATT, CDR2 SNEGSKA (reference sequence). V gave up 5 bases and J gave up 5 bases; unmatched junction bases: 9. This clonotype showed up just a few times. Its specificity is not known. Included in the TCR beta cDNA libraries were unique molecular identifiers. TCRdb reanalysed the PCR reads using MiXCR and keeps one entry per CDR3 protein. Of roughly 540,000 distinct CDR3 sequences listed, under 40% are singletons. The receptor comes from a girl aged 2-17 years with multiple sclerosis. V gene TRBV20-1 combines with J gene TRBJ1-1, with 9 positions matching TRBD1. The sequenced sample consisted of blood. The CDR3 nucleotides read TGCAGTGCTCGGGACAGGGTATTCGGGACTGAAGCTTTCTTT. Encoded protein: CSARDRVFGTEAFF.